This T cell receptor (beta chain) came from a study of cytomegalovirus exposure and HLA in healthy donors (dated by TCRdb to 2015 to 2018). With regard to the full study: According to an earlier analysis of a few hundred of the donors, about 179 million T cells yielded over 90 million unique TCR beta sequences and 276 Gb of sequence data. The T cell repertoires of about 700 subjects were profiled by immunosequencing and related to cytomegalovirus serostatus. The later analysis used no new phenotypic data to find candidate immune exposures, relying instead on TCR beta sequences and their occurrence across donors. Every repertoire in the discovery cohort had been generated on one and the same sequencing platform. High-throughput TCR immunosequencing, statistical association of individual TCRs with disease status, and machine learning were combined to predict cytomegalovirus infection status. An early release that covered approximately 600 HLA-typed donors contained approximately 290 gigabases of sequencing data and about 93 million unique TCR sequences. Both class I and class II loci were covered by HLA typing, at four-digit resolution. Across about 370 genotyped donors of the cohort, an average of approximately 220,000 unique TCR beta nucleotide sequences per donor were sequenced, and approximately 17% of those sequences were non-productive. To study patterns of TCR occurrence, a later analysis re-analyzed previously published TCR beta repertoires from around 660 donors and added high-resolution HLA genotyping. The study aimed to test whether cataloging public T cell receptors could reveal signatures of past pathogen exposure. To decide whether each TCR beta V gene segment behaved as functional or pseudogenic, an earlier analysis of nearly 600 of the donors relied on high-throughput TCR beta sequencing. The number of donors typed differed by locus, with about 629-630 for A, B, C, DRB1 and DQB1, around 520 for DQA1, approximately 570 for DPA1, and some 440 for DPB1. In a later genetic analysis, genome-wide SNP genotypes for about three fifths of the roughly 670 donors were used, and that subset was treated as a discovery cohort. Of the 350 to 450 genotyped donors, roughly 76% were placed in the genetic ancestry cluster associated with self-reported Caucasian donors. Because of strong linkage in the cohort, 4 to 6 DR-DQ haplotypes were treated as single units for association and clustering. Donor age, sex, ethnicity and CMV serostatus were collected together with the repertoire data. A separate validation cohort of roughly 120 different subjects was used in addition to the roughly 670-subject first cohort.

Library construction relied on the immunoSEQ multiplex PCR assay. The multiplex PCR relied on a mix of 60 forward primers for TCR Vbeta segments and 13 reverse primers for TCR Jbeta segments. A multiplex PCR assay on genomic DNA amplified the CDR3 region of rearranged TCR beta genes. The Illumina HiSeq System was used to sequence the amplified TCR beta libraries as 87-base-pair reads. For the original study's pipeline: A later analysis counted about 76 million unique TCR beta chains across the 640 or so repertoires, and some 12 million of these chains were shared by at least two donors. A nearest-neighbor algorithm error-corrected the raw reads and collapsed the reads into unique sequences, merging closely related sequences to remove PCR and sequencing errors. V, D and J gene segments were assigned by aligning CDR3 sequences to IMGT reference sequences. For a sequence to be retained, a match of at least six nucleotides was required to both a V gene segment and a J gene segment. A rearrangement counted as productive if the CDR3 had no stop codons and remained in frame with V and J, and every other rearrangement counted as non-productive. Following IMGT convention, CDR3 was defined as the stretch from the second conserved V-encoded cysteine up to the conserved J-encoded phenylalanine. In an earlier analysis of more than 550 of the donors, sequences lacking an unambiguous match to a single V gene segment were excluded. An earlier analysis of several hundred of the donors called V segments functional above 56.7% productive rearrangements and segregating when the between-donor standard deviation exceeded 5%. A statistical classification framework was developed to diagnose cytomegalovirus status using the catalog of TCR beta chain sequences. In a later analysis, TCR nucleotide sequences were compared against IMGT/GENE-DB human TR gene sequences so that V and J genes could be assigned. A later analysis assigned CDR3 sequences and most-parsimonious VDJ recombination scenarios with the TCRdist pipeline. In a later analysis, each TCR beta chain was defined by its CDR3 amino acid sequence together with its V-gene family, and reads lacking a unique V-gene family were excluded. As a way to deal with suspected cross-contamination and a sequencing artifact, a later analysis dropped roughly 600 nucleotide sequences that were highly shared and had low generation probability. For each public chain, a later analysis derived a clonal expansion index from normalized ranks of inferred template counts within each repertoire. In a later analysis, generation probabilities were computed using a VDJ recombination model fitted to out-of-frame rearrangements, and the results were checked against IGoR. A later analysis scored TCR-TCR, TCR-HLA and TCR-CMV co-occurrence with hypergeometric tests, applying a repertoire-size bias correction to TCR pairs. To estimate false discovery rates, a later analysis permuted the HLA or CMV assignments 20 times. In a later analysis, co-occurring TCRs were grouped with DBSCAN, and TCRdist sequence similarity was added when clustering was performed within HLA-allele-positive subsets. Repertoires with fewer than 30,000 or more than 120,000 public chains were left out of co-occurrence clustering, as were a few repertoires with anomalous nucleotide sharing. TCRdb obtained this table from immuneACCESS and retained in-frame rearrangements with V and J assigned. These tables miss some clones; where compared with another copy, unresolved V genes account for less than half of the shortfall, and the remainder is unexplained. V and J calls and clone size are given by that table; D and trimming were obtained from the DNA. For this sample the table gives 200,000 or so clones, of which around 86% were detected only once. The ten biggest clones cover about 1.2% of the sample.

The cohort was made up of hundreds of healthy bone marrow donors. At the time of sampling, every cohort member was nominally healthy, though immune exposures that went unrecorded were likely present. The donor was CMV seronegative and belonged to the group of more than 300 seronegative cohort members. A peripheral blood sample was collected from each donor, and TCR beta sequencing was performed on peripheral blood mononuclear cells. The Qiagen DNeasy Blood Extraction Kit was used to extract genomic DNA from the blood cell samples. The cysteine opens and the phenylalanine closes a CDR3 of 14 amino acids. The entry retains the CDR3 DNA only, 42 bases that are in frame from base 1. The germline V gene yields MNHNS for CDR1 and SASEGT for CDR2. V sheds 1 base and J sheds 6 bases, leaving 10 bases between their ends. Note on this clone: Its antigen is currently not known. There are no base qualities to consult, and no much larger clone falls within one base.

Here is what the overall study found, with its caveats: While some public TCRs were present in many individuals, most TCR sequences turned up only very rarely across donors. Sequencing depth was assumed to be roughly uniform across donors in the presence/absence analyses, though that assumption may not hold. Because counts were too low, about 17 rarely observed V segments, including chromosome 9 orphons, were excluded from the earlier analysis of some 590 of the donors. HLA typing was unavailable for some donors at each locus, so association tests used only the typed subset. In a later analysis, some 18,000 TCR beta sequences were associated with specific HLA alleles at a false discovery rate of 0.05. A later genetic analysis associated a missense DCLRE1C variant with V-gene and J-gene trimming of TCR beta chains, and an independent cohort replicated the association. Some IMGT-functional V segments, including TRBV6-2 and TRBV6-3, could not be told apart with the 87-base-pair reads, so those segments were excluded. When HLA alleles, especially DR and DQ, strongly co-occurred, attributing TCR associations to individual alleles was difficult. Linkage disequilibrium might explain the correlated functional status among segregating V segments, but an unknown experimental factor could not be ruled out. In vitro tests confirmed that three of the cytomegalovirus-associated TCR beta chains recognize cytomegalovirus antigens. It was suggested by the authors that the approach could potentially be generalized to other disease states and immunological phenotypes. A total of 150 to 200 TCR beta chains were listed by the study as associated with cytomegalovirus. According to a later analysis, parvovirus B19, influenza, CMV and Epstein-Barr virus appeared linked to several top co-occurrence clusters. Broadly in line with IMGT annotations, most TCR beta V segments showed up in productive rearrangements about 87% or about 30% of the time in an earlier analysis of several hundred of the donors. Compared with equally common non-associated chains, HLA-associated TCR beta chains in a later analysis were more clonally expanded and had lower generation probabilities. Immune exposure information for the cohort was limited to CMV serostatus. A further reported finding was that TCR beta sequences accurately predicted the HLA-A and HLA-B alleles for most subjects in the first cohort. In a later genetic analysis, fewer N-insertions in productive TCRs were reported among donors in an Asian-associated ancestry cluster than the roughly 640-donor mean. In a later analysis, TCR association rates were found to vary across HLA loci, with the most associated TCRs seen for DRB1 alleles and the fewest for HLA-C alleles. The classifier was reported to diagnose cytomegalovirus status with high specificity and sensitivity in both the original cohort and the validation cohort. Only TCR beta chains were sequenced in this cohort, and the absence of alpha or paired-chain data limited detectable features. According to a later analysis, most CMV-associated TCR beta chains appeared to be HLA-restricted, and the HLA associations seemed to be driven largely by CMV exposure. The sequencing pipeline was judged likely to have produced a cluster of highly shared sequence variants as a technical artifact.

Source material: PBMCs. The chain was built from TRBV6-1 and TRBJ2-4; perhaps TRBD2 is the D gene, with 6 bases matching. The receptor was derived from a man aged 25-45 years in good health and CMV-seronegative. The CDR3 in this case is CASSEVGGVNIQYF. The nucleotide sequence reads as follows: TGTGCCAGCAGTGAAGTGGGGGGAGTAAACATTCAGTACTTC.